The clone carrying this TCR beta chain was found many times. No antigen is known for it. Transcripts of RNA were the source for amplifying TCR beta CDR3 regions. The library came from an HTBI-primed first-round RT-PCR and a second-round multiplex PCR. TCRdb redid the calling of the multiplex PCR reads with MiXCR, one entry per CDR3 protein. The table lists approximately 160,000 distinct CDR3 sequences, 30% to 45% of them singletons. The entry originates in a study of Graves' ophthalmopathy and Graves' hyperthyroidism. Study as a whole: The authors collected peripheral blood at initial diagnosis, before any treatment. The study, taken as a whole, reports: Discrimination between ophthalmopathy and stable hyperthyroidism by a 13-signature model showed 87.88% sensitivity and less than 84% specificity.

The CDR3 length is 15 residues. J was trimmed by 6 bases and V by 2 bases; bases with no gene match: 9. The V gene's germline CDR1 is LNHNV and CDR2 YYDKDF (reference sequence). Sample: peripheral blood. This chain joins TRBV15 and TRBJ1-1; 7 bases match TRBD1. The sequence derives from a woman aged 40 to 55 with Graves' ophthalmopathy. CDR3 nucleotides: TGTGCCACCAGCAGACAGGGGGGTGTTAGCGCTGAAGCTTTCTTT. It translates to CATSRQGGVSAEAFF.